This TCR beta chain was profiled in a study of chemoradiotherapy in HPV16-positive cancers. The V gene's germline CDR1 is SGHTA and CDR2 FQGTGA. Trimming took 0 bases from V and 1 from J, leaving 6 bases between them. The CDR3 is 14 amino acids. The data were produced by immunoSEQ multiplex PCR, yet TCRdb's version contains in-frame clones alone and is incomplete. This sample has tens of thousands of clones; roughly 84% occur once, and the top ten carry 4.5%. Study-level results: Non-HPV-specific T cells did not expand in tumors during treatment, whereas candidate HPV-specific clones and E7-related motifs did. Functional assays defining HPV-specific T cells used only a couple of HPV16-positive patients. For HPV16-positive patients, expanding HPV-responsive T cells associated with longer recurrence-free survival.

With respect to this clone: Its target is unknown.

Specimen: blood, collected from a patient who underwent chemoradiotherapy. The TCR was taken from a human donor with HPV-associated anogenital cancer. The gene calls are TRBV7-3 and TRBJ1-1, with D uncertain. DNA of the CDR3: TGTGCCAGCAGCTTAACCGGGCAGAACACTGAAGCTTTCTTT. It specifies CASSLTGQNTEAFF. Together with reference TRBV7-3 and TRBJ1-1, the CDR3 gives the full variable domain: GAGVSQTPSNKVTEKGKYVELRCDPISGHTALYWYRQSLGQGPEFLIYFQGTGAADDSGLPNDRFFAVRPEGSVSTLKIQRTERGDSAVYLCASSLTGQNTEAFFGQGTRLTVV.